Sequencing of this TCR beta chain was carried out in a study of T-cell memory formation after mild COVID-19. On the study more broadly: Clusters of TCRs were largely donor specific.

TCRdb independently ran MiXCR on the 5' RACE reads; one entry per CDR3 protein. This table has around 210,000 distinct CDR3 sequences, around 9.5% appearing once. Notes on the study in general: Researchers could not confirm that second-wave clones peaking on day 37 targeted SARS-CoV-2. Among clones contracting day 15 to 85, CD4/CD8 was balanced, whereas later expanders leaned CD4+. Several responding clones turned up in pre-infection memory, indicating that cross-reactive memory may have taken part.

Comments on this clonotype: Its antigen is unknown.

Trimming at V came to 7 bases and at J to 5 bases, leaving 2 bases not matched to a gene. The CDR3 has 11 amino acids. Germline V gene data show CDR1 as GTSNPN and CDR2 as SVGIG (reference sequence). The origin of this receptor is a man younger than 35 who had mild COVID-19 (a few samples of this study predate the infection). Cell type and time point are not known. This chain links TRBV30 with TRBJ2-5; 9 bases map to TRBD1. Sequencing was done on a sample of PBMCs or a T cell subset sorted from them (not recorded which). The CDR3: CAYGQGETQYF. CDR3 DNA: TGTGCCTATGGACAGGGGGAGACCCAGTACTTC.